The 29 T cell receptor beta chains reported below all come from one sample, sequenced in a study of read filtering for tumor transcriptome and immune sequencing. This library used 300 to 450 ng RNA and molecular barcoded adaptors spanning alpha/delta and beta/gamma chains. TCRdb passed the reads through MiXCR, listing each CDR3 protein once. The sample yields tens of thousands of distinct CDR3 sequences, about 12% seen once. The sample was a population of CD138-negative cells sorted from bone marrow. These receptors came from a donor at least 40 years old with multiple myeloma.

This clonotype was seen at least ten times. The chain is built from TRBV27 and TRBJ2-5, with D unresolved. The CDR3 has 15 residues. Germline V gene sequence: CDR1 MNHEY, CDR2 SMNVEV (reference sequence). Trimming left V 6 bases short and J 4 bases short, with 18 bases between. The CDR3 sequence is CASSTRRASGETQYF. The DNA of the CDR3 is TGTGCCAGCAGCACCCGAAGGGCATCGGGAGAGACCCAGTACTTC.

This clonotype has at least ten counts. The rearrangement joins TRBV12-3 or TRBV12-4 to TRBJ1-4; D uncertain. The length of the CDR3 is 15 residues. V lost 1 base and J lost 4, with 10 bases in between. The CDR3 sequence is CASSLEPTSNEKLFF. CDR3 DNA: TGTGCCAGCAGTTTAGAGCCGACCAGTAATGAAAAACTGTTTTTT.

This clonotype was seen only once. The likely explanation is a read error, given a far larger clone one base away. This chain links TRBV5-4 with TRBJ1-1, with D perhaps TRBD1 (6 bases). The DNA matches TRBJ1-6 better at its end, which makes the J call doubtful. This CDR3 has 14 residues. The germline gives CDR1 SGHNT, CDR2 YYREEE (reference sequence). In DNA form, the CDR3 reads TGTGCCAGCAGCTCCGGACAGAGTAGTTCACCCCTCCACTTT. Its protein product is CASSSGQSSSPLHF.

This clonotype was picked up many times. The CDR3 here is CASSKGIQGIDGYTF. The CDR3 nucleotides are TGTGCCAGCAGCAAAGGCATACAGGGAATTGATGGCTACACCTTC. The chain couples TRBV21-1 to TRBJ1-2; TRBD1, the table's D call, lacks a check against the DNA. TRBV21-1 is recorded as a pseudogene. The CDR3 consists of 15 residues.

This clonotype was recorded a few times. Sequence at one end of the junction differs from germline and may be a read error. The chain has TRBV6-6 and TRBJ2-1; no reliable D call. CDR3 length equals 11 residues. CDR1 MNHNY and CDR2 SVGAGI come from the germline V gene (reference sequence). The CDR3 loop is CAGSPRNEQSF. Written as DNA, the CDR3 is TGTGCCGGCAGTCCTCGAAATGAGCAGTCCTTC.

This clonotype was detected ten times or more. V and J are TRBV28 and TRBJ2-3; TRBD1 aligns across 7 bases. Unmatched junction bases numbered 6, after V lost 5 bases and J lost 4 bases. CDR3 size: 14 residues. CDR1 and CDR2 (germline): MDHEN, SYDVKM. The CDR3 spells CASSNRRGPDTQYF. CDR3 DNA: TGTGCCAGCAGTAATCGAAGGGGGCCAGATACGCAGTATTTT.

This clonotype was observed many times. The chain is built from TRBV24-1 and TRBJ2-2; 7 positions match TRBD1. Germline V CDR1 and CDR2: KGHDR, SFDVKD. The length of the CDR3 is 16 residues. J gave up 5 bases and V 3 bases, and 8 bases lay outside the gene matches. CDR3 DNA: TGTGCCACCAGTGATCCGCCGGGACAGACAACCGGGGAGCTGTTTTTT. Amino acids: CATSDPPGQTTGELFF.

This clonotype was counted many times. The chain couples TRBV20-1 to TRBJ2-2, with D perhaps matching TRBD1 (7 bases). V was clipped by 5 bases and J by 6 bases, with 19 bases between them. CDR3 size: 15 residues. CDR1 is DFQATT, CDR2 SNEGSKA, per germline (reference sequence). This chain's CDR3 is CSAFRQGLRAGELFF. The DNA for the CDR3 is TGCAGTGCTTTCCGACAGGGACTTAGAGCCGGGGAGCTGTTTTTT.

This clonotype was counted at least ten times. V is TRBV19 and J is TRBJ2-1; TRBD1 matches 8 bases. The germline V gene encodes CDR1 LNHDA and CDR2 SQIVND (reference sequence). The CDR3 spans 13 residues. V lost 2 bases, J lost 12 bases, and 6 bases stayed unmatched. The CDR3 nucleotides are TGTGCCAGTAGTATACCGGGACAGGTTAGGCAGTTCTTC. Protein sequence: CASSIPGQVRQFF.

This clonotype was seen at least ten times. The rearrangement links TRBV7-9 to TRBJ2-1, with TRBD2 matching over 7 bases. With 6 bases clipped from V and 5 bases from J, the junction kept 7 bases outside the gene matches. This CDR3 comprises 14 residues. Germline V gene sequence: CDR1 SEHNR, CDR2 FQNEAQ (reference sequence). The CDR3 sequence is CASRRSGTDNEQFF. For the CDR3, the DNA is TGTGCCAGCAGGAGGAGCGGGACCGACAATGAGCAGTTCTTC.

This clonotype was counted ten times or more. This chain joins TRBV7-8 and TRBJ2-5; weak D call: TRBD1 (6 bases). The CDR3 loop spans 18 amino acids. Germline V gene lookup returns CDR1 SGHVS and CDR2 FQNEAQ. V gave up 5 bases and J gave up 5 bases, with 27 bases separating them. The CDR3, as DNA: TGTGCCAGCAGCCGAGCAGGGGTTCGGGCGAGGATGGGGGAGACCCAGTACTTC. It specifies CASSRAGVRARMGETQYF.

The chain combines TRBV7-3 with TRBJ2-7; 7 bases are a match to TRBD2. The CDR3 loop spans 13 amino acids. The J segment lost 8 bases and the V segment lost 1 base, leaving 5 bases of the junction unmatched. Germline assignment: CDR1 SGHTA and CDR2 FQGTGA. CDR3 nucleotides: TGTGCCAGCAGCTTAAATAGCGGGTGGAAGCAGTACTTC. Its protein is CASSLNSGWKQYF. Using reference TRBV7-3 and TRBJ2-7 for the parts outside the CDR3, the full variable domain is GAGVSQTPSNKVTEKGKYVELRCDPISGHTALYWYRQSLGQGPEFLIYFQGTGAADDSGLPNDRFFAVRPEGSVSTLKIQRTERGDSAVYLCASSLNSGWKQYFGPGTRLTVT.

There are many counts of this clonotype. This is likely a read error, given that the CDR3 carries no conserved phenylalanine or tryptophan at its end. This sequence joins TRBV19 and TRBJ2-5; D may be TRBD2 (6 bases). Germline CDR1 reads LNHDA; CDR2 reads SQIVND (reference sequence). The ends were cut back, 5 bases at V and 5 bases at J, with 18 bases in the middle. The CDR3 sequence is 15 residues long. The CDR3 coding sequence is TGTGCCAGTAGTCAAAGACTAGAGGGGATGGAGACCCAGTACTCC. It codes for CASSQRLEGMETQYS.

This clonotype was recorded many times. The gene calls are TRBV6-5 and TRBJ1-5, with a possible D match to TRBD1 (5 bases). V gave up 6 bases and J gave up 7 bases, with 16 bases separating them. The germline CDR1 and CDR2 sequences are MNHEY and SVGAGI. The CDR3 spans 14 residues. CDR3 loop: CASSSRQGEQPQHF. Written as DNA, the CDR3 is TGTGCCAGCAGCTCCCGGCAGGGCGAACAGCCCCAGCATTTT.

This clonotype was seen ten or more times. The chain carries TRBV12-3 or TRBV12-4 and TRBJ2-7; D not resolved. The CDR3 is 11 amino acids. Trimming removed 0 bases from V and 6 bases from J, with 3 bases in between. The CDR3 reads CASSLAREQYF. The CDR3 DNA follows: TGTGCCAGCAGTTTAGCCCGCGAGCAGTACTTC.

This clonotype was seen many times. CDR3: CASSFGAGGMNTEAFF. The CDR3 coding sequence is TGCGCCAGCAGCTTCGGGGCAGGGGGCATGAACACTGAAGCTTTCTTT. The chain employs TRBV5-1 and TRBJ1-1; the match to TRBD1 covers 8 bases. Germline V gene sequence: CDR1 SGHRS, CDR2 YFSETQ. The CDR3 runs 16 residues. The V gene end was trimmed by 2 bases and the J gene end by 0 bases; junction bases not matched to a gene: 6.

The V and J genes are TRBV4-3 and TRBJ2-7; no clear D gene. The CDR3 is 17 residues long. Per the germline V gene, CDR1 is LGHNA and CDR2 is YSLEER. Trimming pared 3 bases from V and 0 bases from J, leaving 18 bases between. This chain's CDR3 is CASSQSWPPSYSYEQYF. The CDR3 DNA reads as TGCGCCAGCAGCCAGAGTTGGCCCCCCAGTTACTCCTACGAGCAGTACTTC.

Details on this clonotype: This may stem from a read error, because a much larger clone lies one nucleotide away. J is TRBJ2-5 and V is TRBV7-8, with a possible D match to TRBD1 (7 bases). The germline V gene has CDR1 SGHVS and CDR2 FQNEAQ. This CDR3 has 22 residues. Here the CDR3 DNA reads TGTGTCAGCAGCTTAGCAAGTTCGGCAGGGGGGATAAGGAGACTAATACAAGAGACCCAGTACTTC. As protein: CVSSLASSAGGIRRLIQETQYF.

This clonotype showed up many times. The chain is built from TRBV2 and TRBJ1-2, with D unclear. Germline values: CDR1 SNHLY, CDR2 FYNNEI. The length of the CDR3 is 11 residues. Trimming removed 1 base at V and 3 bases at J, with 0 bases between. The DNA of the CDR3 is TGTGCCAGCAGTGAAGACTATGGCTACACCTTC. Translated, it gives CASSEDYGYTF.

This clonotype was recorded at least ten times. The chain employs TRBV10-3 and TRBJ2-5; 8 positions agree with TRBD2. The ends lost 11 bases at V and 4 bases at J; junction bases unmatched: 3. CDR1 ENHRY and CDR2 SYGVKD come from the germline V gene. CDR3 length equals 11 residues. In DNA form, the CDR3 reads TGTGCCTCCGGGGGGGGAGAGACCCAGTACTTC. Translating it yields CASGGGETQYF.

This clonotype was seen only a few times. A much more abundant neighbour one base away suggests this may be a read error. The CDR3 protein is CAGVADQETQYF. The CDR3 coding sequence is TGTGCCGGCGTAGCGGACCAAGAGACCCAGTACTTC. The V and J genes are TRBV28 and TRBJ2-5; D is perhaps TRBD2 (6 bases). This CDR3 is built from 12 residues. The V gene's germline CDR1 is MDHEN and CDR2 SYDVKM. V shed 11 bases and J shed 0 bases, with 10 bases lying between them. Supplemented by reference TRBV28 and TRBJ2-5, the full variable domain reads DVKVTQSSRYLVKRTGEKVFLECVQDMDHENMFWYRQDPGLGLRLIYFSYDVKMKEKGDIPEGYSVSREKKERFSLILESASTNQTSMYLCAGVADQETQYFGPGTRLLVL.

This clonotype was detected many times. The genes are TRBV7-3 and TRBJ2-3; 8 nucleotides line up with TRBD2. The CDR3 sequence is 18 residues long. CDR1 is SGHTA and CDR2 is FQGTGA in the germline V gene. V shed 0 bases and J 2 bases; nucleotides not matched to a gene: 10. CDR3 sequence reads: CASSLTSGTIPFTDTQYF. As DNA, the CDR3 is TGTGCCAGCAGCTTAACTAGCGGGACTATTCCGTTCACAGATACGCAGTATTTT.

This clonotype showed up many times. The V call is TRBV20-1, the J call TRBJ1-1; D uncertain. The germline V gene encodes CDR1 DFQATT and CDR2 SNEGSKA (reference sequence). This CDR3 is built from 16 residues. The V and J ends lost 2 bases and 5 bases respectively, with 21 bases between them. The CDR3 DNA follows: TGCAGTGCTAGACGGATAGTTTTGGGTATTAGGACTGAAGCTTTCTTT. This encodes CSARRIVLGIRTEAFF.

In its sample, this clonotype ranks as medium-sized. The CDR3 coding sequence is TGCAGTGCTACCGGACAGGACATGAACACTGAAGCTTTCTTT. Protein product: CSATGQDMNTEAFF. The genes are TRBV20-1 and TRBJ1-1, with 7 bases aligning to TRBD1. The CDR3 length is 14 residues. Germline CDR1 and CDR2: DFQATT and SNEGSKA (reference sequence). V shed 4 bases, J shed 0 bases, and the junction held 5 bases outside the gene matches.

The table lists this clonotype with many counts. The chain carries TRBV28 and TRBJ2-2; 7 bases are shared with TRBD1. The CDR3 is 14 amino acids. Looked up from germline, CDR1 is MDHEN and CDR2 is SYDVKM. The junction had 0 bases not matched to a gene; V was cut back by 5 bases and J by 0 bases. DNA for the CDR3: TGTGCCAGCAGTGGGACAGCGAACACCGGGGAGCTGTTTTTT. This translates into CASSGTANTGELFF.

This clonotype has a count of ten or more. The rearrangement links TRBV18 to TRBJ1-5; D gene unclear. The V gene lost 4 bases and the J gene lost 6 bases, with 10 bases spanning the gap. Per germline, CDR1 KGHSH and CDR2 LQKENI. The CDR3 is 13 residues long. For the CDR3, the DNA is TGTGCCAGCTCACAACTCGCCGGTCAGCCCCAGCATTTT. Protein: CASSQLAGQPQHF.

This clonotype has at least ten counts. The chain links TRBV5-1 to TRBJ2-5; possibly TRBD2 for D (6 bases). This CDR3 region has 14 residues. V was clipped by 4 bases and J by 2 bases, with 12 bases between them. CDR1 and CDR2 (germline): SGHRS, YFSETQ. CDR3 amino acids: CASSKGLGQETQYF. The CDR3 region has the DNA TGCGCCAGCAGCAAGGGACTCGGACAAGAGACCCAGTACTTC.

Regarding this clonotype: A much more abundant neighbour one base away suggests this may be a read error. The chain employs TRBV7-2 and TRBJ2-5; TRBD2 might be the D (7 bases). The CDR3 is made up of 16 amino acids. The V and J ends lost 4 bases and 1 base respectively, with 16 bases between them. Germline V CDR1 and CDR2: SGHTA, FQGNSA. CDR3 loop: CASSSAGALGQETQYF. CDR3 in DNA: TGTGCCAGCAGCTCTGCGGGGGCTCTGGGCCAAGAGACCCAGTACTTC.

This clonotype has a count of ten or more. The rearrangement joins TRBV5-5 to TRBJ2-3; possible D gene TRBD2, 5 bases. CDR1 and CDR2 from the germline V gene are SGHKS and YYEKEE (reference sequence). CDR3 length: 14 amino acids. Trimming left V 2 bases short and J 6 bases short, with 13 bases between. The DNA for the CDR3 is TGTGCCAGCAGCTTCCGGGGAGCGTCCGATACGCAGTATTTT. Protein product: CASSFRGASDTQYF. Full variable domain (outside the CDR3, taken from reference TRBV5-5 and TRBJ2-3): DAGVTQSPTHLIKTRGQQVTLRCSPISGHKSVSWYQQVLGQGPQFIFQYYEKEERGRGNFPDRFSARQFPNYSSELNVNALLLGDSALYLCASSFRGASDTQYFGPGTRLTVL.